The clone carrying this T cell receptor (beta chain) occurred many times. Its antigen remains unidentified. V dropped 2 bases and J dropped 7 bases, with 5 bases sitting between them. The CDR3 consists of 12 residues. Germline CDR1 and CDR2: LGHDT and YNNKEL (reference sequence). This specimen comes from a study of CD8 T cells in ankylosing spondylitis. General observations from the study: As reported, disease-linked clones showed significant enrichment in matched ankylosing spondylitis synovial fluid.

Each CDR3 protein is one row after TCRdb ran MiXCR on the 5' RACE reads. The data show some 130,000 distinct CDR3 sequences, 6% to 8% seen once. The chain is built from TRBV3-1 and TRBJ2-2; no clear D. The TCR originated in a female donor with ankylosing spondylitis or in good health (not recorded which). Sample: blood, either unsorted or a sorted T cell fraction (not recorded which). The CDR3: CASSQTDGELFF. The CDR3 bases are TGTGCCAGCAGCCAAACTGACGGGGAGCTGTTTTTT.